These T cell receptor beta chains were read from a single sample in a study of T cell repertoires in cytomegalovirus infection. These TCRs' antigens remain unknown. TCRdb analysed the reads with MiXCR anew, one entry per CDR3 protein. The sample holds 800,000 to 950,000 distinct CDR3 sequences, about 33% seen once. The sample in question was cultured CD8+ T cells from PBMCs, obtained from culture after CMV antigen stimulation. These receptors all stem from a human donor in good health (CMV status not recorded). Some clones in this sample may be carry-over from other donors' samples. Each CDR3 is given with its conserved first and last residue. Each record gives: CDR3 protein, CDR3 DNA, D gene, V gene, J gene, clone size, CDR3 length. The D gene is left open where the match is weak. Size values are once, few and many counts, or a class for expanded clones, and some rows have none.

cdr3_aa: CASSPGGLNGYTF
cdr3_nt: TGTGCCAGCAGCCCAGGGGGCCTCAATGGCTACACCTTC
d_call: TRBD1
v_call: TRBV7-9
j_call: TRBJ1-2
clone_size: NA
cdr3_length: 13

cdr3_aa: CASGQNNEQFF
cdr3_nt: TGTGCCAGTGGACAGAACAATGAGCAGTTCTTC
d_call: NA
v_call: TRBV12-3/TRBV12-4
j_call: TRBJ2-1
clone_size: NA
cdr3_length: 11

cdr3_aa: CASSYSGGGFPTNTGELFF
cdr3_nt: TGTGCCAGCAGTTACTCGGGGGGGGGATTTCCTACGAACACCGGGGAGCTGTTTTTT
d_call: TRBD2
v_call: TRBV6-2/TRBV6-3
j_call: TRBJ2-2
clone_size: NA
cdr3_length: 19

cdr3_aa: CASSPGRGETQYF
cdr3_nt: TGTGCCAGCTCCCCTGGCAGGGGGGAGACCCAGTACTTC
d_call: TRBD1
v_call: TRBV27
j_call: TRBJ2-5
clone_size: few
cdr3_length: 13

cdr3_aa: CASSTTGNRDRGRETQYF
cdr3_nt: TGTGCCAGCAGCACCACAGGAAACCGGGACAGGGGGCGAGAGACCCAGTACTTC
d_call: TRBD1
v_call: TRBV7-9
j_call: TRBJ2-5
clone_size: NA
cdr3_length: 18

cdr3_aa: CASSSLLAVSYNEQFF
cdr3_nt: TGTGCCAGCAGTTCCCTACTAGCTGTCTCCTACAATGAGCAGTTCTTC
d_call: NA
v_call: TRBV6-2/TRBV6-3
j_call: TRBJ2-1
clone_size: few
cdr3_length: 16

cdr3_aa: CASSPGAGNTEAFF
cdr3_nt: TGTGCCAGCAGCCCGGGAGCAGGGAACACTGAAGCTTTCTTT
d_call: NA
v_call: TRBV7-6
j_call: TRBJ1-1
clone_size: NA
cdr3_length: 14

cdr3_aa: CASSARKYTYNEQFF
cdr3_nt: TGTGCCAGCAGCGCTAGGAAGTATACCTACAATGAGCAGTTCTTC
d_call: NA
v_call: TRBV7-3
j_call: TRBJ2-1
clone_size: NA
cdr3_length: 15

cdr3_aa: CASSQDNTGANVLTF
cdr3_nt: TGTGCCAGCAGCCAGGACAATACTGGGGCCAACGTCCTGACTTTC
d_call: NA
v_call: TRBV7-9
j_call: TRBJ2-6
clone_size: many
cdr3_length: 15

cdr3_aa: CASSLGVGTEAFF
cdr3_nt: TGTGCCAGCAGCTTAGGGGTGGGCACTGAAGCTTTCTTT
d_call: NA
v_call: TRBV11-3
j_call: TRBJ1-1
clone_size: many
cdr3_length: 13

cdr3_aa: CASSQEEGNTEAFF
cdr3_nt: TGCGCCAGCAGCCAAGAAGAAGGGAACACTGAAGCTTTCTTT
d_call: NA
v_call: TRBV4-1
j_call: TRBJ1-1
clone_size: NA
cdr3_length: 14

cdr3_aa: CASSEGTSGGTDTQYF
cdr3_nt: TGTGCCAGCAGTGAGGGGACTAGCGGGGGAACAGATACGCAGTATTTT
d_call: TRBD2
v_call: TRBV2
j_call: TRBJ2-3
clone_size: NA
cdr3_length: 16

cdr3_aa: CASSIRPEKEAFF
cdr3_nt: TGTGCCAGTAGTATTAGGCCGGAAAAAGAAGCTTTCTTT
d_call: NA
v_call: TRBV19
j_call: TRBJ1-1
clone_size: NA
cdr3_length: 13

cdr3_aa: CASSWRGNNEQFF
cdr3_nt: TGTGCCAGCAGTTGGCGGGGAAACAATGAGCAGTTCTTC
d_call: NA
v_call: TRBV6-2/TRBV6-3
j_call: TRBJ2-1
clone_size: NA
cdr3_length: 13

cdr3_aa: CASSIYYAGTEAYGYTF
cdr3_nt: TGTGCCAGTAGTATCTACTATGCCGGGACAGAGGCCTATGGCTACACCTTC
d_call: TRBD1
v_call: TRBV19
j_call: TRBJ1-2
clone_size: few
cdr3_length: 17

cdr3_aa: CASSHYYSGANVLTF
cdr3_nt: TGCGCCAGCAGCCACTACTATTCTGGGGCCAACGTCCTGACTTTC
d_call: NA
v_call: TRBV4-1
j_call: TRBJ2-6
clone_size: few
cdr3_length: 15

cdr3_aa: CASSQDRGVLFNEQFF
cdr3_nt: TGCGCCAGCAGCCAAGATCGGGGGGTGCTTTTCAATGAGCAGTTCTTC
d_call: TRBD2
v_call: TRBV4-1
j_call: TRBJ2-1
clone_size: NA
cdr3_length: 16

cdr3_aa: CASSLGTGGGNEQFF
cdr3_nt: TGTGCCAGCAGCTTGGGGACAGGGGGTGGAAATGAGCAGTTCTTC
d_call: TRBD1
v_call: TRBV5-5
j_call: TRBJ2-1
clone_size: few
cdr3_length: 15

cdr3_aa: CASSSPAEKLFF
cdr3_nt: TGTGCCAGCAGCTCTCCGGCTGAAAAACTGTTTTTT
d_call: NA
v_call: TRBV2
j_call: TRBJ1-4
clone_size: NA
cdr3_length: 12

cdr3_aa: CSARDRQGAFF
cdr3_nt: TGCAGTGCTAGAGATCGACAGGGAGCTTTCTTT
d_call: TRBD1
v_call: TRBV20-1
j_call: TRBJ1-1
clone_size: many
cdr3_length: 11

cdr3_aa: CASSSIDRDSEAFF
cdr3_nt: TGTGCCAGCAGTTCTATCGACAGGGACAGTGAAGCTTTCTTT
d_call: TRBD1
v_call: TRBV6-5
j_call: TRBJ1-1
clone_size: NA
cdr3_length: 14

cdr3_aa: CASSQGWQALTDTQYF
cdr3_nt: TGTGCCAGCAGCCAAGGGTGGCAGGCGCTCACAGATACGCAGTATTTT
d_call: NA
v_call: TRBV27
j_call: TRBJ2-3
clone_size: few
cdr3_length: 16

cdr3_aa: CASSQLGPLSGADEAFF
cdr3_nt: TGTGCCAGCAGCCAACTTGGGCCTCTTAGCGGGGCTGATGAAGCTTTCTTT
d_call: NA
v_call: TRBV4-2
j_call: TRBJ1-1
clone_size: few
cdr3_length: 17

cdr3_aa: CASSQDSGAYGYTF
cdr3_nt: TGCGCCAGCAGCCAAGATTCGGGGGCCTATGGCTACACCTTC
d_call: NA
v_call: TRBV4-3
j_call: TRBJ1-2
clone_size: NA
cdr3_length: 14

cdr3_aa: CAISESVDTPGELFF
cdr3_nt: TGTGCCATCAGTGAGTCGGTTGATACTCCCGGGGAGCTGTTTTTT
d_call: NA
v_call: TRBV10-3
j_call: TRBJ2-2
clone_size: few
cdr3_length: 15

cdr3_aa: CASSYTSGGETQYF
cdr3_nt: TGTGCCAGCAGTTATACTTCCGGGGGAGAGACCCAGTACTTC
d_call: NA
v_call: TRBV6-5
j_call: TRBJ2-5
clone_size: few
cdr3_length: 14

cdr3_aa: CAISDQGRGLITTEQQFF
cdr3_nt: TGTGCCATCAGTGACCAGGGGAGAGGCCTTATTACAACGGAACAACAGTTCTTC
d_call: NA
v_call: TRBV10-3
j_call: TRBJ2-1
clone_size: few
cdr3_length: 18

cdr3_aa: CAIRRDPSYNEQFF
cdr3_nt: TGTGCCATCCGGCGGGACCCCTCCTACAATGAGCAGTTCTTC
d_call: NA
v_call: TRBV28
j_call: TRBJ2-1
clone_size: few
cdr3_length: 14

cdr3_aa: CASSWASGGPGKTSTDTQYF
cdr3_nt: TGTGCCAGCAGTTGGGCCAGCGGGGGGCCGGGAAAAACTAGCACAGATACGCAGTATTTT
d_call: TRBD2
v_call: TRBV6-2/TRBV6-3
j_call: TRBJ2-3
clone_size: few
cdr3_length: 20

cdr3_aa: CASSFGGGASQPQHF
cdr3_nt: TGTGCCAGCAGCTTCGGAGGGGGCGCATCCCAGCCCCAGCATTTT
d_call: TRBD1
v_call: TRBV7-4
j_call: TRBJ1-5
clone_size: few
cdr3_length: 15

cdr3_aa: CASSLQQGKQPQHF
cdr3_nt: TGTGCCAGCAGCTTACAACAGGGGAAACAGCCCCAGCATTTT
d_call: TRBD1
v_call: TRBV7-8
j_call: TRBJ1-5
clone_size: many
cdr3_length: 14

cdr3_aa: CSASQGSSNTIYF
cdr3_nt: TGCAGTGCCTCCCAGGGGTCCAGTAACACCATATATTTT
d_call: NA
v_call: TRBV20-1
j_call: TRBJ1-3
clone_size: NA
cdr3_length: 13

cdr3_aa: CASSQEAGRAKNIQYF
cdr3_nt: TGCGCCAGCAGCCAAGAAGCGGGGAGAGCCAAAAACATTCAGTACTTC
d_call: TRBD2
v_call: TRBV4-1
j_call: TRBJ2-4
clone_size: NA
cdr3_length: 16

cdr3_aa: CSVEEAGNGQYF
cdr3_nt: TGCAGCGTTGAAGAAGCGGGGAATGGGCAGTATTTT
d_call: TRBD2
v_call: TRBV29-1
j_call: TRBJ2-3
clone_size: NA
cdr3_length: 12

cdr3_aa: CASSYSGPDTQYF
cdr3_nt: TGTGCCAGCAGTTACTCGGGGCCAGATACGCAGTATTTT
d_call: NA
v_call: TRBV6-2/TRBV6-3
j_call: TRBJ2-3
clone_size: many
cdr3_length: 13

cdr3_aa: CASSYRRDSTDTQYF
cdr3_nt: TGTGCCAGCAGTTACCGCAGGGATAGCACAGATACGCAGTATTTT
d_call: NA
v_call: TRBV6-6
j_call: TRBJ2-3
clone_size: NA
cdr3_length: 15

cdr3_aa: CATSGRQGANTGELFF
cdr3_nt: TGTGCCACCAGTGGGCGACAGGGGGCGAACACCGGGGAGCTGTTTTTT
d_call: TRBD1
v_call: TRBV24-1
j_call: TRBJ2-2
clone_size: NA
cdr3_length: 16

cdr3_aa: CASSLNGGSETQYF
cdr3_nt: TGTGCCAGCAGCTTAAATGGGGGTAGTGAGACCCAGTACTTC
d_call: NA
v_call: TRBV7-2
j_call: TRBJ2-5
clone_size: many
cdr3_length: 14

cdr3_aa: CASSLARVEAFF
cdr3_nt: TGTGCCAGCAGCTTGGCCAGGGTTGAAGCTTTCTTT
d_call: NA
v_call: TRBV5-6
j_call: TRBJ1-1
clone_size: NA
cdr3_length: 12

cdr3_aa: CASTQGYGNTIYF
cdr3_nt: TGCGCCAGCACCCAAGGTTACGGAAACACCATATATTTT
d_call: NA
v_call: TRBV4-3
j_call: TRBJ1-3
clone_size: NA
cdr3_length: 13

cdr3_aa: CSVDRPNTGELFF
cdr3_nt: TGCAGCGTTGACAGGCCGAACACCGGGGAGCTGTTTTTT
d_call: NA
v_call: TRBV29-1
j_call: TRBJ2-2
clone_size: NA
cdr3_length: 13

cdr3_aa: CATAPGWLGTDTQYF
cdr3_nt: TGTGCCACCGCACCGGGTTGGCTCGGCACAGATACGCAGTATTTT
d_call: NA
v_call: TRBV24-1
j_call: TRBJ2-3
clone_size: few
cdr3_length: 15

cdr3_aa: CASSIRGLNTEAFF
cdr3_nt: TGTGCCAGCAGCATCAGGGGACTGAACACTGAAGCTTTCTTT
d_call: NA
v_call: TRBV6-5
j_call: TRBJ1-1
clone_size: few
cdr3_length: 14

cdr3_aa: CASSLDGRTEAFF
cdr3_nt: TGTGCCAGCAGCTTAGACGGAAGAACTGAAGCTTTCTTT
d_call: NA
v_call: TRBV11-2
j_call: TRBJ1-1
clone_size: few
cdr3_length: 13

cdr3_aa: CASTHSAANYGYTF
cdr3_nt: TGTGCCAGCACCCACTCGGCAGCTAACTATGGCTACACCTTC
d_call: NA
v_call: TRBV6-5
j_call: TRBJ1-2
clone_size: NA
cdr3_length: 14

cdr3_aa: CASSLERDYGYTF
cdr3_nt: TGTGCCAGCAGCTTGGAACGGGACTATGGCTACACCTTC
d_call: NA
v_call: TRBV5-5
j_call: TRBJ1-2
clone_size: NA
cdr3_length: 13

cdr3_aa: CASRTGTTDTQYF
cdr3_nt: TGTGCCAGCAGAACCGGGACCACAGATACGCAGTATTTT
d_call: NA
v_call: TRBV28
j_call: TRBJ2-3
clone_size: few
cdr3_length: 13

cdr3_aa: CASTHGGSGYTF
cdr3_nt: TGTGCCAGCACTCATGGGGGGAGCGGCTACACCTTC
d_call: NA
v_call: TRBV7-8
j_call: TRBJ1-2
clone_size: NA
cdr3_length: 12

cdr3_aa: CAISDMGQMLNYGYTF
cdr3_nt: TGTGCCATCAGTGATATGGGACAGATGCTTAACTATGGCTACACCTTC
d_call: TRBD1
v_call: TRBV10-3
j_call: TRBJ1-2
clone_size: few
cdr3_length: 16

cdr3_aa: CASSYTHPLRQGGKDTEAFF
cdr3_nt: TGTGCCAGCAGTTACACTCACCCCCTTCGACAGGGAGGTAAGGACACTGAAGCTTTCTTT
d_call: TRBD1
v_call: TRBV6-5
j_call: TRBJ1-1
clone_size: many
cdr3_length: 20

cdr3_aa: CASSLGQGPADTQYF
cdr3_nt: TGTGCCAGCAGCCTCGGACAGGGGCCGGCAGATACGCAGTATTTT
d_call: TRBD1
v_call: TRBV7-9
j_call: TRBJ2-3
clone_size: few
cdr3_length: 15

cdr3_aa: CATSSLKGGEETQYF
cdr3_nt: TGTGCCACCAGCTCCTTAAAAGGTGGCGAAGAGACCCAGTACTTC
d_call: NA
v_call: TRBV15
j_call: TRBJ2-5
clone_size: NA
cdr3_length: 15